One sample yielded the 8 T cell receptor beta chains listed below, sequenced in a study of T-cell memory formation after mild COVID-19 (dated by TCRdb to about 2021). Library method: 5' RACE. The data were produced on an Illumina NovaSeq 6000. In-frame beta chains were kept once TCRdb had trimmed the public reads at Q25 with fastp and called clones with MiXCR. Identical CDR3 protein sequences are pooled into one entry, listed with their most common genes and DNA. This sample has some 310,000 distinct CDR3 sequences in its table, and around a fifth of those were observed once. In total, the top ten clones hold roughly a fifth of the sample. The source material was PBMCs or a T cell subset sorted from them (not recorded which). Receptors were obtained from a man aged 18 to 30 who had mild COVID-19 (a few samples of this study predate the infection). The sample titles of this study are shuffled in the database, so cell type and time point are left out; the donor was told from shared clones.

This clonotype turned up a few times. CDR3 in amino acids: CASSGIQGNTEAFF. DNA of the CDR3: TGTGCCAGCAGTGGGATACAGGGCAACACTGAAGCTTTCTTT. The chain is built from TRBV2 and TRBJ1-1; D may be TRBD1 (6 bases). Germline-derived CDR1 and CDR2 are SNHLY and FYNNEI. Trimming shortened V by 4 bases and J by 2 bases, and 11 bases separated the two germline ends. This CDR3 is 14 amino acids long. Full variable domain (missing parts from reference TRBV2 and TRBJ1-1): EPEVTQTPSHQVTQMGQEVILRCVPISNHLYFYWYRQILGQKVEFLVSFYNNEISEKSEIFDDQFSVERPDGSNFTLKIRSTKLEDSAMYFCASSGIQGNTEAFFGQGTRLTVV.

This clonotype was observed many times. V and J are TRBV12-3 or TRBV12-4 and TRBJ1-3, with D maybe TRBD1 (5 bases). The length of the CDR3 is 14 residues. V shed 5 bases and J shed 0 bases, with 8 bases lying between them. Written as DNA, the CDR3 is TGTGCCAGCAGTCGGGACGGCTCTGGAAACACCATATATTTT. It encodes CASSRDGSGNTIYF.

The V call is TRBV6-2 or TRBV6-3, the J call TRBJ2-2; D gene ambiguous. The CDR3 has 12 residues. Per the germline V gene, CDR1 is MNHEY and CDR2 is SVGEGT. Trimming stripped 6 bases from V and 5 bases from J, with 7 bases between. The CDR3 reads CASRGLTGELFF. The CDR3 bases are TGTGCCAGCAGGGGTTTAACCGGGGAGCTGTTTTTT.

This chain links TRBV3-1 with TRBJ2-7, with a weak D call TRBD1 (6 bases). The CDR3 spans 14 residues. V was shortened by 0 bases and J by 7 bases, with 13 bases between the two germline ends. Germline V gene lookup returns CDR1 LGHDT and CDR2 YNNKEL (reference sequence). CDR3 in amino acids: CASSQDPGVREQYF. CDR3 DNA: TGTGCCAGCAGCCAAGATCCAGGGGTCCGAGAGCAGTACTTC.

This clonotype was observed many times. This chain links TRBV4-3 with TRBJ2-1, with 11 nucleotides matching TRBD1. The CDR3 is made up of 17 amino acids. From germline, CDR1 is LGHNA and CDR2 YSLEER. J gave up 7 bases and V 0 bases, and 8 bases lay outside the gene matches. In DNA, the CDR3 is TGCGCCAGCAGCCAAGATCTAGGACAGGGGGCATCAAATGAGCAGTTCTTC. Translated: CASSQDLGQGASNEQFF.

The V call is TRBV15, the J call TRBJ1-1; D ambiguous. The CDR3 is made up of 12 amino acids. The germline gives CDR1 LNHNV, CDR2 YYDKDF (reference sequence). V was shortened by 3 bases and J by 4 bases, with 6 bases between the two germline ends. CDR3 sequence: CATSSRGTEAFF. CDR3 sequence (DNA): TGTGCCACCAGCAGCCGGGGCACTGAAGCTTTCTTT.

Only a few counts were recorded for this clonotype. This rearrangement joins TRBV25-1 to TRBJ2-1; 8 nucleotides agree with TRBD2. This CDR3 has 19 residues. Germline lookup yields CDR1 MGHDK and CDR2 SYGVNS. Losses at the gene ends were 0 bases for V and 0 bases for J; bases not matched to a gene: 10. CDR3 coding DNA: TGTGCCAGCAGTGAATACCCAGCGGGGGCTCAAAGCTCCTACAATGAGCAGTTCTTC. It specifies CASSEYPAGAQSSYNEQFF.

Here the CDR3 reads CASSRGRTDQPQHF. CDR3 sequence (DNA): TGTGCCAGCAGCCGAGGGAGGACGGATCAGCCCCAGCATTTT. The rearrangement links TRBV5-6 to TRBJ1-5; D is unresolved. This CDR3 has 14 residues. Per the germline V gene, CDR1 is SGHDT and CDR2 is YYEEEE. Trimming left V 4 bases short and J 5 bases short, with 13 bases between.